These 25 T cell receptor beta chains originate from one sample sequenced in a study of T cell repertoires in cytomegalovirus infection. TCRdb recomputed calls from the reads with MiXCR, one row per CDR3 protein. This sample has about 100,000 distinct CDR3 sequences, with about 25% found just once. The material sequenced was CD8+ T cells from PBMCs. These TCRs come from a human donor in good health (CMV status not recorded). Some clones in this sample may be carry-over from other donors' samples.

The rearrangement joins TRBV15 to TRBJ2-2; D perhaps matches TRBD1 (5 bases). CDR1 and CDR2 from the germline V gene are LNHNV and YYDKDF (reference sequence). Trimming took off 0 bases at V and 2 bases at J, with 10 bases between the two ends. The length of the CDR3 is 16 residues. This CDR3 is CATSRDAGLNTGELFF. The CDR3 DNA reads TGTGCCACCAGCAGAGATGCAGGGCTTAACACCGGGGAGCTGTTTTTT.

This clonotype was detected ten times or more. V usage is TRBV7-2 and J usage is TRBJ2-3; 9 bases agree with TRBD1. CDR3 size: 16 residues. Germline values: CDR1 SGHTA, CDR2 FQGNSA. The V gene end was trimmed by 5 bases and the J gene end by 6 bases; junction bases not matched to a gene: 12. Here the CDR3 DNA reads TGTGCCAGCAGCCGGGACAGGGAAAGCACATGGGATACGCAGTATTTT. Its protein product is CASSRDRESTWDTQYF.

This clonotype was recorded many times. At one end the junction does not follow the germline gene, possibly because of a read error. The chain recombines TRBV7-2 with TRBJ2-7; 12 bases are shared with TRBD1. The CDR3 covers 18 residues. From germline, CDR1 is SGHTA and CDR2 FQGNSA. CDR3 residues: CASSLVDLPPGTGGADDF. CDR3 nucleotides: TGTGCCAGCAGCTTAGTTGATCTACCCCCCGGGACAGGGGGCGCCGACGACTTC.

A word on this clonotype: An end of the junction differs from the germline gene, which may be a read error. The chain carries TRBV6-2 or TRBV6-3 and TRBJ2-4, with D possibly being TRBD1 (6 bases). Germline V CDR1 and CDR2: MNHEY, SVGEGT. CDR3 length: 11 amino acids. The CDR3 spells CASSSRDTSTF. The CDR3, as DNA: TGTGCCAGCAGCTCCCGGGACACCTCGACGTTC.

The CDR3 DNA reads TGTGCCAGTGGGCCCGCAACTAATGAAAAACTGTTTTTT. Its translation: CASGPATNEKLFF. The rearrangement links TRBV28 to TRBJ1-4; D unresolved. This CDR3 region has 13 residues. Trimming took off 9 bases at V and 0 bases at J, with 8 bases between the two ends. Germline V CDR1 and CDR2: MDHEN, SYDVKM. The full variable domain, its missing parts supplied by reference TRBV28 and TRBJ1-4, is DVKVTQSSRYLVKRTGEKVFLECVQDMDHENMFWYRQDPGLGLRLIYFSYDVKMKEKGDIPEGYSVSREKKERFSLILESASTNQTSMYLCASGPATNEKLFFGSGTQLSVL.

The genes are TRBV11-3 and TRBJ2-1; 10 bases map to TRBD1. J gave up 2 bases and V 0 bases, and 16 bases lay outside the gene matches. This CDR3 is 21 amino acids long. Germline CDR1 and CDR2: SGHNT and YENEEA. This CDR3 is CASSLEGRGTGVVSTYNEQFF. CDR3 DNA: TGTGCCAGCAGCTTAGAGGGGCGTGGGACAGGGGTCGTTTCCACCTACAATGAGCAGTTCTTC.

This clonotype was seen more than once but under ten times. The CDR3 DNA reads TGTGCCAGCAGCCCCCCCGGACTGGAACCTGCCTACGAGCAGTACTTC. It encodes CASSPPGLEPAYEQYF. The chain links TRBV11-2 to TRBJ2-7; the D gene is possibly TRBD2 (5 bases). Germline-derived CDR1 and CDR2 are SGHAT and FQNNGV. The CDR3 extends over 16 amino acids. Trimming took off 5 bases at V and 2 bases at J, with 19 bases between the two ends.

The chain links TRBV7-3 to TRBJ1-1, with D unclear. This CDR3 region has 14 residues. The V and J ends lost 5 bases and 1 base respectively, with 11 bases between them. Germline-derived CDR1 and CDR2 are SGHTA and FQGTGA. CDR3 protein: CASSPWGGNTEAFF. In nucleotides, the CDR3 is TGTGCCAGCAGCCCTTGGGGAGGGAACACTGAAGCTTTCTTT.

J is TRBJ2-5 and V is TRBV7-2, with D possibly matching TRBD1 (6 bases). Germline V gives CDR1 SGHTA, CDR2 FQGNSA. The length of the CDR3 is 13 residues. V lost 4 bases and J lost 4, with 10 bases in between. The CDR3 nucleotides read TGTGCCAGCAGCTCGGGACAACCAGAGACCCAGTACTTC. Protein product: CASSSGQPETQYF.

CDR3 DNA: TGTGCCAGCAGCGATGGGTCTGAAGCTTTCTTT. It is translated as CASSDGSEAFF. The genes are TRBV5-4 and TRBJ1-1; D not certain. This CDR3 spans 11 amino acids. The germline V and J ends were trimmed by 4 bases and 6 bases, with 7 bases remaining between them. Germline V CDR1 and CDR2: SGHNT, YYREEE (reference sequence).

This clonotype was detected only a few times. The genes are TRBV6-5 and TRBJ1-6, with a tentative D call TRBD1 (6 bases). This CDR3 is built from 14 residues. From germline, CDR1 is MNHEY and CDR2 SVGAGI. Trimming shortened V by 6 bases and J by 5 bases, and 11 bases separated the two germline ends. The CDR3 loop is CASREDSHNSPLHF. In DNA, the CDR3 is TGTGCCAGCAGAGAGGACAGCCATAATTCACCCCTCCACTTT.

As for this clonotype: It may be a read error: a sequence one base away is much more abundant. The chain joins TRBV28 to TRBJ1-3, with D uncertain. The CDR3 loop spans 12 amino acids. The V gene's germline CDR1 is MDHEN and CDR2 SYDVKM. V was cut by 4 bases and J by 8 bases, with 9 bases left in between. The CDR3 sequence is CASSWNGHTIYF. In DNA, the CDR3 is TGTGCCAGCAGTTGGAACGGACACACCATATATTTT.

CDR3 residues: CASGDQYNEQFF. The CDR3 nucleotides read TGTGCCAGCGGGGACCAGTACAATGAGCAGTTCTTC. The chain carries TRBV27 and TRBJ2-1, with D possibly called TRBD1 or TRBD2 (5 bases each). Looked up from germline, CDR1 is MNHEY and CDR2 is SMNVEV (reference sequence). The CDR3 length is 12 residues. The V gene lost 8 bases and the J gene lost 4 bases, with 9 bases spanning the gap.

A few counts support this clonotype. This chain links TRBV19 with TRBJ1-4; maybe TRBD1 (6 bases). Germline V CDR1 and CDR2: LNHDA, SQIVND (reference sequence). This CDR3 region has 15 residues. Trimming cost V 3 bases and J 4 bases, with 12 bases left between them. CDR3 region: CASSIGGQLNEKLFF. DNA of the CDR3: TGTGCCAGTAGTATCGGGGGGCAGCTTAATGAAAAACTGTTTTTT.

This rearrangement joins TRBV7-6 to TRBJ2-6, with D possibly being TRBD1 (6 bases). This CDR3 has 18 amino acids. Trimming stripped 11 bases from V and 1 base from J, with 24 bases between. Germline assignment: CDR1 SGHVS and CDR2 FNYEAQ. Here the CDR3 reads CAGPMGTGQISGANVLTF. CDR3 coding DNA: TGTGCCGGACCGATGGGAACAGGGCAAATATCTGGGGCCAACGTCCTGACTTTC.

The chain is built from TRBV20-1 and TRBJ2-1; 10 nucleotides agree with TRBD2. The CDR3 has 15 residues. Germline values: CDR1 DFQATT, CDR2 SNEGSKA (reference sequence). Trimming cost V 3 bases and J 2 bases; bases outside gene matches: 4. The CDR3 nucleotides are TGCAGTGCTAGGGACACTAGCGGGACCTACAATGAGCAGTTCTTC. Translation: CSARDTSGTYNEQFF.

The gene calls are TRBV28 and TRBJ2-1; D remains ambiguous. The CDR3 consists of 17 residues. V was trimmed by 2 bases and J by 2 bases, leaving 16 bases between them. Germline assignment: CDR1 MDHEN and CDR2 SYDVKM. CDR3 amino acids: CASSLTIGQTTYNEQFF. The CDR3 coding sequence is TGTGCCAGCAGTTTAACAATTGGCCAGACCACCTACAATGAGCAGTTCTTC.

This clonotype was seen more than once but under ten times. The chain is built from TRBV29-1 and TRBJ2-6; D is undetermined. Germline CDR1 reads SQVTM; CDR2 reads ANQGSEA. The V gene lost 6 bases and the J gene lost 0 bases, with 21 bases spanning the gap. This CDR3 contains 18 residues. The CDR3 DNA sequence: TGCAGCGTCCGAGAACGGGCAGTTCCCCGCTCTGGGGCCAACGTCCTGACTTTC. Translated: CSVRERAVPRSGANVLTF.

This chain connects TRBV20-1 to TRBJ1-1, with 8 bases identical to TRBD1. The CDR3 spans 14 residues. Germline loops: CDR1 DFQATT, CDR2 SNEGSKA (reference sequence). Trimming took 6 bases from V and 5 from J; bases not matched to a gene: 11. The CDR3 DNA follows: TGCAGTGCGCTAGACAGGGGAGGGTATACTGAAGCTTTCTTT. It codes for CSALDRGGYTEAFF.

This clonotype was detected many times. The chain links TRBV7-2 to TRBJ2-2; TRBD1 agrees at 7 bases. Germline CDR1 reads SGHTA; CDR2 reads FQGNSA. J gave up 6 bases and V 5 bases, and 6 bases lay outside the gene matches. This CDR3 has 14 amino acids. CDR3 in DNA: TGTGCCAGCAGCCAGACAGGGATGCCCGGGGAGCTGTTTTTT. It is translated as CASSQTGMPGELFF.

In its sample, this clonotype was seen many times. The chain is built from TRBV7-9 and TRBJ2-7; D is possibly TRBD1 (5 bases). With 5 bases removed from V and 0 bases from J, the gap between germline ends came to 23 bases. Germline loops: CDR1 SEHNR, CDR2 FQNEAQ (reference sequence). The CDR3 totals 18 residues. Written as DNA, the CDR3 is TGTGCCAGCAGCACACTATCAGCAGGGTCCCCTAGCTCCTACGAGCAGTACTTC. This codes for CASSTLSAGSPSSYEQYF.

There are a few counts of this clonotype. The rearrangement links TRBV7-8 to TRBJ1-5; D uncertain. The germline V gene has CDR1 SGHVS and CDR2 FQNEAQ. Trimming removed 5 bases at V and 5 bases at J, with 7 bases between. The length of the CDR3 is 12 residues. The DNA for the CDR3 is TGTGCCAGCAGCGCTTTGGATCAGCCCCAGCATTTT. Residues: CASSALDQPQHF.

The V call is TRBV12-3 or TRBV12-4, the J call TRBJ2-7; D uncertain. Deletions cut 4 bases from V and 1 base from J, with 5 bases between. There are 12 residues in the CDR3. The chain's CDR3 is CASSYLSYEQYF. The CDR3 DNA sequence: TGTGCCAGCAGTTACCTATCCTACGAGCAGTACTTC.

This clonotype showed up many times. This sequence joins TRBV6-2 or TRBV6-3 and TRBJ2-1, with 10 bases lining up with TRBD1. The CDR3 consists of 16 residues. The germline V gene encodes CDR1 MNHEY and CDR2 SVGEGT. Trimming took 5 bases from V and 8 from J; bases not matched to a gene: 12. The CDR3 DNA reads TGTGCCAGCAGTGCCACCGGGACAGGGGTGACTGATGAGCAGTTCTTC. This gives the protein CASSATGTGVTDEQFF.

The chain couples TRBV7-9 to TRBJ2-1, with 10 bases fitting TRBD1. V gave up 5 bases and J gave up 5 bases; unmatched junction bases: 9. Germline V gene data show CDR1 as SEHNR and CDR2 as FQNEAQ (reference sequence). The CDR3 totals 16 residues. The CDR3 region has the DNA TGTGCCAGCAGCCCCGAGGACAGGGGGAGGGACAATGAGCAGTTCTTC. Translated: CASSPEDRGRDNEQFF. The full variable domain, rest sourced from reference TRBV7-9 and TRBJ2-1, is DTGVSQNPRHKITKRGQNVTFRCDPISEHNRLYWYRQTLGQGPEFLTYFQNEAQLEKSRLLSDRFSAERPKGSFSTLEIQRTEQGDSAMYLCASSPEDRGRDNEQFFGPGTRLTVL.